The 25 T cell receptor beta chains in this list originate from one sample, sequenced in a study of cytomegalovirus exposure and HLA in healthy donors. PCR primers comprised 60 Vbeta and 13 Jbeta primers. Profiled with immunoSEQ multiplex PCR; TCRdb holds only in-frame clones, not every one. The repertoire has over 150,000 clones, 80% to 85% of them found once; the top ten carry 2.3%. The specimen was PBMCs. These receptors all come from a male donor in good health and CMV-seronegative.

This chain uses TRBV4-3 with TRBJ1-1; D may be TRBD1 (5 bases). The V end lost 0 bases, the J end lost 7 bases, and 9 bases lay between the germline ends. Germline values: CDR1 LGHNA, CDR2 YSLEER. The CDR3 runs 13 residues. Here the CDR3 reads CASSQDRQYEAFF. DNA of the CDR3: TGCGCCAGCAGCCAAGACCGACAGTATGAAGCTTTCTTT.

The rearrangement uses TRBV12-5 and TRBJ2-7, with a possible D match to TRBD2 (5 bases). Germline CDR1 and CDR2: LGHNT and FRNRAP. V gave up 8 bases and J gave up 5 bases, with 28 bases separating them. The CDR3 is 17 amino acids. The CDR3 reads CASSGPRSPHLRDEQYF. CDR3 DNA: TGTGCTAGTTCGGGTCCGAGATCACCCCACCTGAGGGACGAGCAGTACTTC.

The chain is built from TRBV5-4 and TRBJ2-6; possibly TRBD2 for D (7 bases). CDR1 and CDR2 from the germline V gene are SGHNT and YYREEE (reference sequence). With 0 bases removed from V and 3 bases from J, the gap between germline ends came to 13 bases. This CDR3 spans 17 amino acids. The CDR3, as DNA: TGTGCCAGCAGCTTGGAAGGGGGGGCGCTTGGGGCCAACGTCCTGACTTTC. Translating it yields CASSLEGGALGANVLTF.

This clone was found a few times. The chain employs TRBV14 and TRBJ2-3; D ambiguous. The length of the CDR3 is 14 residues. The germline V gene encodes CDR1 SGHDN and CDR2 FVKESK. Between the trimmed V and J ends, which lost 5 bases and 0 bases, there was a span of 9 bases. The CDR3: CASSGRHSTDTQYF. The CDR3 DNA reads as TGTGCCAGCAGCGGCAGACACAGCACAGATACGCAGTATTTT.

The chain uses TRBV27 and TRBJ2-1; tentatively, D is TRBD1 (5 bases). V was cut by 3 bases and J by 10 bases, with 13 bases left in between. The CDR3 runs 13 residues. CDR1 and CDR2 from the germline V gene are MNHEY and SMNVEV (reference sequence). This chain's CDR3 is CASSFQGLREQFF. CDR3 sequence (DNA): TGTGCCAGCAGTTTCCAGGGTCTTCGGGAGCAGTTCTTC.

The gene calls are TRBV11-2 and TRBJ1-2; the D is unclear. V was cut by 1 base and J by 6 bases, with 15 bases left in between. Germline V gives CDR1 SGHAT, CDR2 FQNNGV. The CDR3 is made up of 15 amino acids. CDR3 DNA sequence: TGTGCCAGCAGCTTAGGGGCGGGATTAGGGCATGGCTACACCTTC. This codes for CASSLGAGLGHGYTF.

CDR3 sequence: CASSRTGGKAFF. The CDR3 DNA follows: TGTGCCAGCAGCAGAACAGGGGGGAAGGCCTTCTTT. J is TRBJ1-1 and V is TRBV11-3, with TRBD1 matching 8 bases. The CDR3 spans 12 residues. The trim removed 5 bases at V and 14 bases at J, leaving 10 bases unmatched. Germline V gene lookup returns CDR1 SGHNT and CDR2 YENEEA.

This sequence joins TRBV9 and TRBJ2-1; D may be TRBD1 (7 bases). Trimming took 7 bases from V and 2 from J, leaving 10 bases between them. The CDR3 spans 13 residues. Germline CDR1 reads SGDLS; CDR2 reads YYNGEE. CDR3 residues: CASGRGAYNEQFF. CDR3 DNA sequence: TGTGCCAGCGGCAGGGGGGCCTACAATGAGCAGTTCTTC.

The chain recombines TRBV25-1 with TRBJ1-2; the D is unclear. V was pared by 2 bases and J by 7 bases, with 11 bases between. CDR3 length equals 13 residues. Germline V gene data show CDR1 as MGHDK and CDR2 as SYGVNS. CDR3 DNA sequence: TGTGCCAGCAGTGAAAACCTCGCAGGTGGCTACACCTTC. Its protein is CASSENLAGGYTF.

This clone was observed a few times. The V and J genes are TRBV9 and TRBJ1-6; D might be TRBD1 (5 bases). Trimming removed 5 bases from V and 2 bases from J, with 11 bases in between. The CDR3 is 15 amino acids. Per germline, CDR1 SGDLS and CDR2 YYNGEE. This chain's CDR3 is CASRKQDTYNSPLHF. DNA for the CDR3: TGTGCCAGCAGGAAACAGGACACCTATAATTCACCCCTCCACTTT.

CDR3 in amino acids: CAISERRIQGVPDTQYF. As DNA, the CDR3 is TGTGCCATCAGTGAGCGTAGAATCCAGGGGGTCCCAGATACGCAGTATTTT. V and J are TRBV10-3 and TRBJ2-3, with 7 bases matching TRBD1. Germline V gives CDR1 ENHRY, CDR2 SYGVKD. This CDR3 region has 17 residues. J lost 4 bases, V lost 2 bases, and 12 bases had no gene match.

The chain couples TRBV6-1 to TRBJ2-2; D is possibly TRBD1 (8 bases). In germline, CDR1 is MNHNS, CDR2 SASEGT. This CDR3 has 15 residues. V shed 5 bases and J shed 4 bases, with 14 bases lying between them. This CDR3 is CASSKTGGGTGELFF. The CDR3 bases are TGTGCCAGCAGTAAAACAGGGGGGGGCACCGGGGAGCTGTTTTTT.

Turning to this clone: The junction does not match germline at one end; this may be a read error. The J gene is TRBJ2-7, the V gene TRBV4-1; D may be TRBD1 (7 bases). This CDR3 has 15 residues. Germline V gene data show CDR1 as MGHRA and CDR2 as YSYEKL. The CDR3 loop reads CASNQDLGTAGEQYF. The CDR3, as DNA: TGCGCCAGCAACCAAGATTTAGGGACAGCGGGCGAGCAGTACTTC.

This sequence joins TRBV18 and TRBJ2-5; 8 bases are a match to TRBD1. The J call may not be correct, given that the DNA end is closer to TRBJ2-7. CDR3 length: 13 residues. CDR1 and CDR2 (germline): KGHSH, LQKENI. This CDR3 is CASSPGQENEQYF. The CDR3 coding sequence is TGTGCCAGCTCACCGGGACAGGAAAACGAGCAGTACTTC.

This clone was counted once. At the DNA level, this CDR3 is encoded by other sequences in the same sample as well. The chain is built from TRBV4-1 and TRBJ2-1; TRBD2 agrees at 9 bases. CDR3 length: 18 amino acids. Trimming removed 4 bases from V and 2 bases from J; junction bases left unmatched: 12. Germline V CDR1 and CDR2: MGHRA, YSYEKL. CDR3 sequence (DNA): TGCGCCAGCAGCCGCGGGCTAGCGGGGTCTCTAACCTACAATGAGCAGTTCTTC. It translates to CASSRGLAGSLTYNEQFF.

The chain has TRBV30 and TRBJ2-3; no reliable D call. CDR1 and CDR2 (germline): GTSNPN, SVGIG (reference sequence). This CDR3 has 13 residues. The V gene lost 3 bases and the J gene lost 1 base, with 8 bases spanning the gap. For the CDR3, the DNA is TGTGCCTGGAGGACTGGCGGCACAGATACGCAGTATTTT. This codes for CAWRTGGTDTQYF.

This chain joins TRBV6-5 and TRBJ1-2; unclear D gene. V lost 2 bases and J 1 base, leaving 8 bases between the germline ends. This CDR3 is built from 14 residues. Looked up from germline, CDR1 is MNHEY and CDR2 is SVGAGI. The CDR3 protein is CASSYGGSNYGYTF. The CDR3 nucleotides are TGTGCCAGCAGTTACGGTGGCAGTAACTATGGCTACACCTTC.

CDR3 coding DNA: TGTGCCAGCAGCCGGGAACCTCAGGGGATCGGTCAGCCCCAGCATTTT. This translates into CASSREPQGIGQPQHF. This rearrangement joins TRBV7-2 to TRBJ1-5; perhaps TRBD1 as D (6 bases). V lost 5 bases and J 6 bases, leaving 20 bases between the germline ends. Looked up from germline, CDR1 is SGHTA and CDR2 is FQGNSA. The CDR3 length is 16 residues.

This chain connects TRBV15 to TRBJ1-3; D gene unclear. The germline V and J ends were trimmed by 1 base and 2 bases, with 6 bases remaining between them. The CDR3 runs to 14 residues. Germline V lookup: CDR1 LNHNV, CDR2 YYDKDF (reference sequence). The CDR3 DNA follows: TGTGCCACCAGCAGAGGCGGAACTGGAAACACCATATATTTT. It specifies CATSRGGTGNTIYF.

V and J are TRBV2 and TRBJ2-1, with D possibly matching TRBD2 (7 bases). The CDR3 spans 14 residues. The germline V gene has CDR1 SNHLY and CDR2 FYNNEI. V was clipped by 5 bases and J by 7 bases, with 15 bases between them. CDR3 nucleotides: TGTGCCAGCAGTCCATTCGCGGGGGCAAATGAGCAGTTCTTC. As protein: CASSPFAGANEQFF.

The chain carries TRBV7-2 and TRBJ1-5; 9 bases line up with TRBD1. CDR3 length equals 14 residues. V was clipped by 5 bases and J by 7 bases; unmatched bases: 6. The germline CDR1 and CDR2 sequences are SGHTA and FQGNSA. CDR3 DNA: TGTGCCAGCAGCGTAACAGGGGGCTGGCAGCCCCAGCATTTT. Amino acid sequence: CASSVTGGWQPQHF.

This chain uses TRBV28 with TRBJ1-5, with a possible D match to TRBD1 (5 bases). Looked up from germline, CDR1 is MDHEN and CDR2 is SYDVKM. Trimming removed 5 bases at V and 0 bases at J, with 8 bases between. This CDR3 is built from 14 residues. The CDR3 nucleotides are TGTGCCAGCAGTCGACAGCTTAGCAATCAGCCCCAGCATTTT. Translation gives CASSRQLSNQPQHF.

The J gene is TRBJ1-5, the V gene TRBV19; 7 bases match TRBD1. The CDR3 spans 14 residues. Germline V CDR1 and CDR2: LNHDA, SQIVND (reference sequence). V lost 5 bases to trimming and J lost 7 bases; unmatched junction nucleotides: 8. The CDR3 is CASSPGDSGQPQHF. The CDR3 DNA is TGTGCCAGTAGTCCTGGGGACAGTGGGCAGCCCCAGCATTTT.

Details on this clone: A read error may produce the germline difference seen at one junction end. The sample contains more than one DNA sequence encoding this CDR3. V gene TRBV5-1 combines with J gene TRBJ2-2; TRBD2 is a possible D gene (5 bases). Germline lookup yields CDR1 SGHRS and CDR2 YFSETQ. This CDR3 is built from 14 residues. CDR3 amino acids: CASSLTGNTGELFF. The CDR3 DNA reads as TGCGCCAGCAGCTTGACGGGGAACACCGGGGAGCTGTTCTTT.

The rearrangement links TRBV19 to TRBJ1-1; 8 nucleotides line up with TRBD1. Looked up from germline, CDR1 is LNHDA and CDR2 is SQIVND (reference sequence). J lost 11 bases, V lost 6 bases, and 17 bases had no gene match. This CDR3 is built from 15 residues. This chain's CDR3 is CASRNKGQDHRWAFF. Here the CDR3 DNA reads TGTGCCAGTAGAAACAAGGGACAGGACCACCGCTGGGCTTTCTTT.